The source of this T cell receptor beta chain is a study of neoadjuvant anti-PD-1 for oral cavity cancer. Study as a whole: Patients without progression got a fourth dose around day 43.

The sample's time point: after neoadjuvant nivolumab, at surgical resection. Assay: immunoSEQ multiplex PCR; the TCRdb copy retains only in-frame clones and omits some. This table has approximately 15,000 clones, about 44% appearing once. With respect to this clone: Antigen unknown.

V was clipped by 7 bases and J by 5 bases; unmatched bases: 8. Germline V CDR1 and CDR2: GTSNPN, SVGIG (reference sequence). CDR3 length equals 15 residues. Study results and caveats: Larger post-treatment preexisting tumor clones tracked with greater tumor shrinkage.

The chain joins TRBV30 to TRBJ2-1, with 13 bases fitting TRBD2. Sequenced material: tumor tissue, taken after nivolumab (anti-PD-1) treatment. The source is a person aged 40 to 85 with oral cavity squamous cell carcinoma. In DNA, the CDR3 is TGTGCCTTCGTTCGACTAGCGGGGGGCCACAATGAGCAGTTCTTC. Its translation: CAFVRLAGGHNEQFF.